Below, one T cell receptor beta chain is given with its context. Its antigen target is currently unknown. Base qualities are missing; no much larger clone stands one base away. There are 13 amino acids in the CDR3, from cysteine to phenylalanine inclusive. CDR3 DNA is the only sequence kept; it has 39 bases, read in frame from the first base. V was cut back by 4 bases and J by 5 bases, leaving a gap of 12 bases between them. CDR1 and CDR2, looked up from the germline V gene, are SGHDT and YYEEEE. The library was generated by the immunoSEQ multiplex PCR assay. Alongside a 770-gene immune expression panel, the team sequenced the T-cell receptor beta chain repertoire. Not all clones reach the TCRdb copy of this immuneACCESS table, which keeps in-frame sequences only. Checked studies attribute under half of the gap to unresolved V genes and leave the rest unexplained. The sample contains about 2,000 clones, approximately 84% of them found a single time. The top ten clones comprise approximately 15% of the sample.

This sample is part of a study of brain metastases from non-small cell lung cancer (dated by TCRdb to about 2019). Context from the whole study: In non-small-cell lung cancer patients, the researchers characterized the immune microenvironment of brain metastases and primary tumors that had been resected as matched pairs. Points the paper makes about the study in general: Lower T-cell infiltration was exhibited by brain metastases compared with primary tumors (P < 0.001). Paired brain metastases and primary tumors largely shared TCR repertoires, although T-cell densities in the metastases were sparse. T-cell clones were apparently expanded in roughly three fifths of brain metastases relative to the matched primary tumors.

A total of 30 to 45 patients with non-small-cell lung cancer that had been surgically resected, each with specimens from both a primary tumor and a brain metastasis, made up the cohort. The tumor specimens used were formalin-fixed, paraffin-embedded tissues taken from archives. The rearrangement combines TRBV5-6 with TRBJ1-1, and TRBD1 may be the D gene, going by 6 matching bases. The TCR sequence derives from a donor at least 40 years old with non-small cell lung cancer. The specimen was primary lung tumor tissue. The label giving this sample's cell subset or site can be read as: primary lung tumor paired with brain metastasis. The sequenced DNA: TGTGCCAGCAGCGTAGACAGGAAGACTGAAGCTTTCTTT. It encodes CASSVDRKTEAFF.